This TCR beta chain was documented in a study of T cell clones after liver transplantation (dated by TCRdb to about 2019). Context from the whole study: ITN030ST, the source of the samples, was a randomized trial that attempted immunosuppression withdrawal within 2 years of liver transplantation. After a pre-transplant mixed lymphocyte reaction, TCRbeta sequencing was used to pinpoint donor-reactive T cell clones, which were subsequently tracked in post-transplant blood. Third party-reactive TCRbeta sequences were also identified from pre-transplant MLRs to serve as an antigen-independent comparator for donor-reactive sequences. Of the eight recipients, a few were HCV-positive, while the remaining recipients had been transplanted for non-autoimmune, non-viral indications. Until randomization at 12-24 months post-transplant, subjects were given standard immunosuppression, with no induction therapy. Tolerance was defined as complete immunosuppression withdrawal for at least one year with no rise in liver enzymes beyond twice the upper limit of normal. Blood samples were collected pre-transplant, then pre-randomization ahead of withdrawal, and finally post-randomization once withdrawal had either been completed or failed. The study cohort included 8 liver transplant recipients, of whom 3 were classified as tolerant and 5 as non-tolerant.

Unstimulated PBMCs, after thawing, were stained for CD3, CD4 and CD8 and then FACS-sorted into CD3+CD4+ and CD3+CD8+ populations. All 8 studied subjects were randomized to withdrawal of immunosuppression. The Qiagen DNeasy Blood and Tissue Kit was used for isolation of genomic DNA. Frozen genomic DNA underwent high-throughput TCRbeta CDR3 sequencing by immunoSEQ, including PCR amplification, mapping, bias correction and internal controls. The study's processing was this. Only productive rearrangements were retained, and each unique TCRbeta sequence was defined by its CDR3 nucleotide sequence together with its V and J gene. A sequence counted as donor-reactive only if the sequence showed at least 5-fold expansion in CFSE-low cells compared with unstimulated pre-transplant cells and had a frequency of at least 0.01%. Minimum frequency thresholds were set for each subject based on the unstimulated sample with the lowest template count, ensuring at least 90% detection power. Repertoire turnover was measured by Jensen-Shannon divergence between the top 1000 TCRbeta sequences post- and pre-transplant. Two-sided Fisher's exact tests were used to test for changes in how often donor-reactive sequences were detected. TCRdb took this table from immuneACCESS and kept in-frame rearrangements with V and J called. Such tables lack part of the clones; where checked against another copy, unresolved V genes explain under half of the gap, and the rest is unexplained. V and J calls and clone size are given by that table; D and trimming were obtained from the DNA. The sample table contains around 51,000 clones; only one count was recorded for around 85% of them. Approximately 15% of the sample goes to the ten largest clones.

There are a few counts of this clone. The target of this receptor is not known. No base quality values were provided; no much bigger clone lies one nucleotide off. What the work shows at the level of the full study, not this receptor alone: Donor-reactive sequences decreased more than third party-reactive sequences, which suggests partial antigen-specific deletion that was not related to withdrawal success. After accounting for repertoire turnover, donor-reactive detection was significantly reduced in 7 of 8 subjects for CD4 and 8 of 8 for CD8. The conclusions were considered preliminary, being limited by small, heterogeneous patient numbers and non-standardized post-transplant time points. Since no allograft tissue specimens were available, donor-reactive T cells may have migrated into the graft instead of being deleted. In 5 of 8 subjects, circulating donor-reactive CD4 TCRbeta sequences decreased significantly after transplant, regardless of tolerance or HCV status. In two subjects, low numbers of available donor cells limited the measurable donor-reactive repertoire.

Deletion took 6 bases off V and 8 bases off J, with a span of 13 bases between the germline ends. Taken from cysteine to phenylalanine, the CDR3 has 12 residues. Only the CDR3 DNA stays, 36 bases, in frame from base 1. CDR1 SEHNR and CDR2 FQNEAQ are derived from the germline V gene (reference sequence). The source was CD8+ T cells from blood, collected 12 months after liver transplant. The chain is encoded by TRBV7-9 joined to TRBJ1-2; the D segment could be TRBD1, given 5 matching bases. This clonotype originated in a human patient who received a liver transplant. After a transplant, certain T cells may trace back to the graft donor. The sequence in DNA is TGTGCCAGCAGGACCAACTCAGGGGGCTACACCTTC. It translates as CASRTNSGGYTF. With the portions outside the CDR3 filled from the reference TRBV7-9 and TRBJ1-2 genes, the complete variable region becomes DTGVSQNPRHKITKRGQNVTFRCDPISEHNRLYWYRQTLGQGPEFLTYFQNEAQLEKSRLLSDRFSAERPKGSFSTLEIQRTEQGDSAMYLCASRTNSGGYTFGSGTRLTVV.